What follows are 28 T cell receptor beta chains derived from one specimen sequenced in a study of OX40 agonist ivuxolimab in advanced cancers. TCRdb's copy holds only in-frame clones and misses some; the assay was immunoSEQ multiplex PCR. The sample holds under 85,000 clones, 88% seen once. The source material was CD4+ or CD8+ T cells sorted from blood, sampled in a trial of the OX40 agonist ivuxolimab. These receptors were collected from an adult with an advanced solid tumor such as melanoma, head and neck, liver or kidney cancer.

The rearrangement uses TRBV12-5 and TRBJ2-1; D is perhaps TRBD1 (6 bases). The CDR3 covers 15 residues. Germline CDR1 reads LGHNT; CDR2 reads FRNRAP. Trimming took 0 bases from V and 10 from J, leaving 16 bases between them. CDR3 protein: CASGLVTGWGSEQFF. DNA of the CDR3: TGTGCTAGTGGTTTGGTAACAGGGTGGGGGAGCGAGCAGTTCTTC.

J is TRBJ1-5 and V is TRBV19, with D maybe TRBD1 (6 bases). V lost 5 bases and J 0 bases, leaving 11 bases between the germline ends. The CDR3 contains 15 residues. Per the germline V gene, CDR1 is LNHDA and CDR2 is SQIVND (reference sequence). The chain's CDR3 is CASSPGTSSNQPQHF. In DNA, the CDR3 is TGTGCCAGTAGTCCGGGGACAAGTAGCAATCAGCCCCAGCATTTT.

The chain uses TRBV5-6 and TRBJ1-5; TRBD1 might be the D (6 bases). CDR3 length: 15 residues. CDR1 and CDR2 from the germline V gene are SGHDT and YYEEEE. V lost 4 bases and J 4 bases, leaving 15 bases between the germline ends. CDR3 protein: CASSPWRGENQPQHF. CDR3 coding DNA: TGTGCCAGCAGCCCGTGGAGGGGGGAAAATCAGCCCCAGCATTTT.

V usage is TRBV6-1 and J usage is TRBJ1-3; perhaps TRBD1 as D (5 bases). Between the trimmed V and J ends, which lost 7 bases and 0 bases, there was a span of 13 bases. The V gene's germline CDR1 is MNHNS and CDR2 SASEGT. This CDR3 is 15 amino acids long. The CDR3 reads CASKKAGSSGNTIYF. CDR3 nucleotide sequence: TGTGCCAGCAAGAAAGCAGGGAGCTCTGGAAACACCATATATTTT.

The genes are TRBV5-4 and TRBJ1-1; 10 positions match TRBD1. The CDR3 is 14 amino acids. V shed 7 bases, J shed 5 bases, and the junction held 8 bases outside the gene matches. The germline V gene has CDR1 SGHNT and CDR2 YYREEE (reference sequence). In DNA, the CDR3 is TGTGCCAGCGGGGGACAGGGGAAGGGGACTGAAGCTTTCTTT. Translating it yields CASGGQGKGTEAFF.

This clone was seen once. The chain combines TRBV27 with TRBJ2-7; D perhaps matches TRBD1 (8 bases). Germline V gives CDR1 MNHEY, CDR2 SMNVEV (reference sequence). V gave up 5 bases and J gave up 5 bases, with 16 bases separating them. This CDR3 contains 14 residues. The CDR3, as DNA: TGTGCCAGCAGTCAAATTACAGGGGGGGACGAGCAGTACTTC. Its protein is CASSQITGGDEQYF.

This chain connects TRBV18 to TRBJ1-1; D is ambiguous. The germline V gene has CDR1 KGHSH and CDR2 LQKENI. This CDR3 comprises 16 residues. Trimming cost V 3 bases and J 0 bases, with 14 bases left between them. The CDR3 reads CASSPTVLHMNTEAFF. CDR3 in DNA: TGTGCCAGCTCACCGACGGTCCTTCATATGAACACTGAAGCTTTCTTT. The complete variable domain, with remaining parts taken from reference TRBV18 and TRBJ1-1, reads NAGVMQNPRHLVRRRGQEARLRCSPMKGHSHVYWYRQLPEEGLKFMVYLQKENIIDESGMPKERFSAEFPKEGPSILRIQQVVRGDSAAYFCASSPTVLHMNTEAFFGQGTRLTVV.

The rearrangement joins TRBV18 to TRBJ1-1, with D possibly matching TRBD1 (5 bases). Trimming shortened V by 2 bases and J by 0 bases, and 7 bases separated the two germline ends. The CDR3 has 14 residues. The germline gives CDR1 KGHSH, CDR2 LQKENI. As DNA, the CDR3 is TGTGCCAGCTCACCAGGGGGGTTGAACACTGAAGCTTTCTTT. As protein: CASSPGGLNTEAFF.

The chain is built from TRBV10-3 and TRBJ1-2; 8 nucleotides agree with TRBD1. V lost 10 bases, J lost 6 bases, and 4 bases stayed unmatched. This CDR3 has 11 amino acids. The germline V gene encodes CDR1 ENHRY and CDR2 SYGVKD. This CDR3 reads CATGQGDGYTF. CDR3 coding DNA: TGTGCCACCGGACAGGGCGATGGCTACACCTTC.

On this clone: The junction departs from germline at one end; a sequencing error may be responsible. V usage is TRBV28 and J usage is TRBJ2-1, with 8 nucleotides matching TRBD2. The CDR3 loop spans 15 amino acids. Germline CDR1 is MDHEN and CDR2 is SYDVKM. The CDR3 DNA reads TGTGCCAGCAGTTCCCCTGGGACTAGTGGGGGGGCTTGGGTCTTC. Its translation is CASSSPGTSGGAWVF.

The gene calls are TRBV19 and TRBJ2-5; 9 nucleotides align to TRBD1. The germline CDR1 and CDR2 sequences are LNHDA and SQIVND (reference sequence). V was pared by 6 bases and J by 4 bases, with 12 bases of the junction left unmatched. CDR3 length: 16 amino acids. The CDR3 region has the DNA TGTGCCAGTAGAGCCCGGGGACAGGGAATTTCAGAGACCCAGTACTTC. Translated: CASRARGQGISETQYF. The entire variable domain, with the rest obtained from reference TRBV19 and TRBJ2-5, is as follows: DGGITQSPKYLFRKEGQNVTLSCEQNLNHDAMYWYRQDPGQGLRLIYYSQIVNDFQKGDIAEGYSVSREKKESFPLTVTSAQKNPTAFYLCASRARGQGISETQYFGPGTRLLVL.

CDR3 in DNA: TGTGCCAGCAGCTTGGCCGGGAGCACCTCACATGAGCAGTTCTTC. This translates into CASSLAGSTSHEQFF. The V and J genes are TRBV11-3 and TRBJ2-1, with D possibly being TRBD2 (6 bases). The CDR3 loop spans 15 amino acids. The V gene lost 3 bases and the J gene lost 8 bases, with 17 bases spanning the gap. Germline V lookup: CDR1 SGHNT, CDR2 YENEEA.

The genes are TRBV28 and TRBJ1-5, with 10 bases fitting TRBD1. J lost 2 bases, V lost 6 bases, and 4 bases had no gene match. The CDR3 contains 15 residues. Germline V lookup: CDR1 MDHEN, CDR2 SYDVKM. The CDR3 protein is CASRPGTGGNQPQHF. The CDR3 nucleotides are TGTGCCAGCAGGCCCGGGACAGGGGGCAATCAGCCCCAGCATTTT.

The gene calls are TRBV19 and TRBJ1-5; perhaps TRBD1 as D (5 bases). This CDR3 has 15 residues. The germline CDR1 and CDR2 sequences are LNHDA and SQIVND (reference sequence). The V end was cut by 5 bases, the J end by 4 bases, with 15 bases between. The CDR3 DNA reads as TGTGCCAGTAGTGTACAGGCAGGGTTGAATCAGCCCCAGCATTTT. Translating gives CASSVQAGLNQPQHF.

The chain is built from TRBV19 and TRBJ1-4; D gene uncertain. This CDR3 comprises 12 residues. V lost 5 bases to trimming and J lost 13 bases, with 14 bases between them. Germline CDR1 reads LNHDA; CDR2 reads SQIVND (reference sequence). DNA for the CDR3: TGTGCCAGTAGTCCATCCGGGGATTCACTGTTTTTT. Encoded protein: CASSPSGDSLFF.

The gene calls are TRBV19 and TRBJ2-3, with TRBD2 matching 9 bases. Trimming cost V 5 bases and J 6 bases; bases outside gene matches: 6. This CDR3 contains 14 residues. Germline assignment: CDR1 LNHDA and CDR2 SQIVND (reference sequence). This CDR3 reads CASSSVLAGDTQYF. The CDR3 DNA reads TGTGCCAGTAGTTCAGTCCTAGCGGGGGATACGCAGTATTTT.

This clone has just a few counts. V and J are TRBV29-1 and TRBJ2-7; the D gene is possibly TRBD2 (6 bases). Trimming took 6 bases from V and 3 from J, leaving 15 bases between them. Germline CDR1 SQVTM, CDR2 ANQGSEA. There are 13 residues in the CDR3. The CDR3 protein is CSVATGTYYEQYF. The CDR3 nucleotides are TGCAGCGTGGCGACCGGGACTTACTACGAGCAGTACTTC.

V and J are TRBV9 and TRBJ2-1; TRBD1 agrees at 12 bases. CDR3 length: 16 residues. The germline V gene has CDR1 SGDLS and CDR2 YYNGEE. V gave up 1 base and J gave up 8 bases; unmatched junction bases: 7. The CDR3: CASSVTGTGGLDEQFF. CDR3 coding DNA: TGTGCCAGCAGCGTAACCGGGACAGGGGGCCTGGATGAGCAGTTCTTC. The variable domain in full, with the rest retrieved from reference TRBV9 and TRBJ2-1, is DSGVTQTPKHLITATGQRVTLRCSPRSGDLSVYWYQQSLDQGLQFLIQYYNGEERAKGNILERFSAQQFPDLHSELNLSSLELGDSALYFCASSVTGTGGLDEQFFGPGTRLTVL.

The rearrangement links TRBV19 to TRBJ2-7, with 7 positions matching TRBD1. The CDR3 is 14 amino acids. Germline V gives CDR1 LNHDA, CDR2 SQIVND (reference sequence). The ends lost 7 bases at V and 1 base at J; junction bases unmatched: 7. CDR3 nucleotide sequence: TGTGCCAGTACAGCTGGACAGGCGTCCTACGAGCAGTACTTC. Amino acids: CASTAGQASYEQYF.

V is TRBV6-1 and J is TRBJ2-1; 10 bases agree with TRBD1. CDR1 and CDR2 from the germline V gene are MNHNS and SASEGT. The V gene end was trimmed by 4 bases and the J gene end by 6 bases; junction bases not matched to a gene: 6. The CDR3 length is 15 residues. In DNA form, the CDR3 reads TGTGCCAGCAGTGCTTCCGGGACAGGGGTCAATGAGCAGTTCTTC. The encoded protein is CASSASGTGVNEQFF.

The chain carries TRBV19 and TRBJ1-2, with D possibly matching TRBD1 (6 bases). The germline V gene encodes CDR1 LNHDA and CDR2 SQIVND (reference sequence). With 7 bases removed from V and 8 bases from J, the gap between germline ends came to 17 bases. This CDR3 has 13 amino acids. Written as DNA, the CDR3 is TGTGCCAGTAACAGGGTGTCGGGTACGGGCTACACCTTC. Its protein product is CASNRVSGTGYTF.

This clone is termed medium-sized. J is TRBJ1-5 and V is TRBV10-3; the D is unclear. The CDR3 loop spans 13 amino acids. Trimming left V 7 bases short and J 1 base short, with 8 bases between. Germline assignment: CDR1 ENHRY and CDR2 SYGVKD. The CDR3 DNA is TGTGCCATCAACCCGGACAGCAATCAGCCCCAGCATTTT. Amino acids: CAINPDSNQPQHF.

The sample holds a few counts of this clone. The CDR3 does not close with the conserved phenylalanine or tryptophan, likely indicating a read error. No DNA is shown, since the ends of the CDR3 on it are uncertain; the CDR3 is the one TCRdb lists. The chain's CDR3 is CASRGDGPG. This chain uses TRBV10-1 with TRBJ1-1. The V gene's germline CDR1 is WNHNN and CDR2 SYGVQD (reference sequence). The CDR3 comprises 9 residues, both ends counted.

The count of this clone is one. The rearrangement uses TRBV7-9 and TRBJ2-5; no definite D call. V was trimmed by 0 bases and J by 2 bases, leaving 7 bases between them. This CDR3 region has 14 residues. In germline, CDR1 is SEHNR, CDR2 FQNEAQ (reference sequence). The DNA of the CDR3 is TGTGCCAGCAGCTTAGCGGCAGCACAAGAGACCCAGTACTTC. This sequence encodes CASSLAAAQETQYF.

The chain employs TRBV7-2 and TRBJ2-3; the D is unclear. The V gene lost 5 bases and the J gene lost 6 bases, with 21 bases spanning the gap. Germline CDR1 is SGHTA and CDR2 is FQGNSA. This CDR3 has 16 residues. CDR3 in amino acids: CASSPTTELSYDTQYF. The CDR3 region has the DNA TGTGCCAGCAGCCCAACTACAGAGCTTTCTTACGATACGCAGTATTTT.

The rearrangement joins TRBV7-9 to TRBJ1-2; D is ambiguous. This CDR3 has 14 residues. CDR1 is SEHNR and CDR2 is FQNEAQ in the germline V gene (reference sequence). Deletions cut 6 bases from V and 2 bases from J, with 13 bases between. The chain's CDR3 is CASRDTTENYGYTF. Here the CDR3 DNA reads TGTGCCAGCAGGGATACGACTGAAAACTATGGCTACACCTTC.

This rearrangement joins TRBV5-1 to TRBJ1-2, with TRBD1 matching 12 bases. The V and J ends lost 4 bases and 6 bases, in that order; junction bases with no gene match: 7. Germline values: CDR1 SGHRS, CDR2 YFSETQ. The CDR3 has 15 residues. The CDR3 here is CASSTSGTGGDGYTF. In nucleotides, the CDR3 is TGCGCCAGCAGCACATCCGGGACAGGGGGCGATGGCTACACCTTC.

V usage is TRBV14 and J usage is TRBJ2-3, with 9 bases matching TRBD1. CDR1 is SGHDN, CDR2 FVKESK, per germline. The CDR3 has 14 residues. V shed 4 bases, J shed 8 bases, and the junction held 7 bases outside the gene matches. For the CDR3, the DNA is TGTGCCAGCAGCCTGGGACAGGGATTCGGTACGCAGTATTTT. Its translation is CASSLGQGFGTQYF.